Listed below are T cell receptor beta chains from one sample, sequenced in a study of blood T cell repertoires in COVID-19. The data were produced by immunoSEQ multiplex PCR, yet TCRdb's version contains in-frame clones alone and is incomplete. Here the sample spans 250,000 to 350,000 clones, about nine tenths being singletons. Source material: peripheral blood. The source is a woman aged 40 to 50 who had recovered from COVID-19. Each CDR3 is given with its conserved first and last residue. D genes are given only for firm matches. The listing skips clone size in some rows; elsewhere it reads once, few, many or a size class.

TRBV12-3/TRBV12-4	.	12	few	TRBJ1-1	TGTGCCAGCAACCGGGGGAGTTATGAAGCTTTCTTT	CASNRGSYEAFF
TRBV5-1	TRBD2	15	.	TRBJ2-3	TGCGCCAGCAGCTCACTAGCGGGAGGGGCAGATACGCAGTATTTT	CASSSLAGGADTQYF
TRBV7-6	TRBD1	13	.	TRBJ1-2	TGTGCCAGCAGCTTACAGACAGGGCGCGGCTACACCTTC	CASSLQTGRGYTF
TRBV27	.	15	.	TRBJ1-5	TGTGCCAGCAGTCCCAACGCGGGGGGGATCCAACCCCAGCATTTT	CASSPNAGGIQPQHF
TRBV7-9	TRBD1	17	once	TRBJ1-5	TGTGCCAGCAGCTCCGGACAGGGGCCACCCGGCAATCAGCCCCAGCATTTT	CASSSGQGPPGNQPQHF
TRBV6-5	TRBD1	14	.	TRBJ1-2	TGTGCCAGCAGTTCGCCAAGGACAGGGAATGGCTACACCTTC	CASSSPRTGNGYTF
TRBV25-1	TRBD1	13	.	TRBJ1-5	TGTGCCAGCAGTGGGACAGGGAATCAGCCCCAGCATTTT	CASSGTGNQPQHF
TRBV30	.	14	.	TRBJ2-7	TGTGCCTGGAGTGTAACGACAGGAACCTACGAGCAGTACTTC	CAWSVTTGTYEQYF
TRBV30	TRBD2	13	.	TRBJ2-3	TGTGCCTGGTTATGGGGGGGAGCAGATACGCAGTATTTT	CAWLWGGADTQYF
TRBV4-1	TRBD2	15	once	TRBJ2-2	TGCGCCAGCAGAATAGCGGGAGGGTCCACCGGGGAGCTGTTTTTT	CASRIAGGSTGELFF
TRBV27	.	13	.	TRBJ1-5	TGTGCCAGCAGCCCCGACATCAATCAGCCCCAGCATTTT	CASSPDINQPQHF
TRBV5-4	.	14	.	TRBJ2-7	TGTGCCAGCAGCAACAGGGTAATCGCGAACGAGCAGTACTTC	CASSNRVIANEQYF
TRBV4-2	.	17	.	TRBJ2-3	TGTGCCAGCAGCCAAGATAGTGGCGGACAACGCACAGATACGCAGTATTTT	CASSQDSGGQRTDTQYF
TRBV5-5	.	14	.	TRBJ2-5	TGTGCCAGCAGCTTTGGGGCTACGCAAGAGACCCAGTACTTC	CASSFGATQETQYF
TRBV18	.	19	.	TRBJ2-5	TGTGCCAGCTCACCATTTTCAACGGGGTCTTCTTGGGGACAAGAGACCCAGTACTTC	CASSPFSTGSSWGQETQYF